The 18 T cell receptor beta chains below were found in one sample sequenced in a study of beta chain features in type 1 diabetes. Broader study findings: Significant though moderate, a shortening of TCRB CDR3s appeared in all four CD4+ subsets of Type 1 diabetes patients.

Antigens for these TCRs are unknown. Expressed TCRB transcripts were sequenced, since all the RNA that had been isolated was reverse transcribed. Clones were sequenced by immunoSEQ multiplex PCR, and TCRdb holds only the in-frame ones, with some missing. The sample lists 680,000 or so clones; around 15% were seen once. Sequenced sample: naive CD4+ T cells from blood. The receptors shown here come from a man younger than 35 with type 1 diabetes.

This clone showed up just a few times. The rearrangement uses TRBV5-1 and TRBJ1-3; D might be TRBD1 (5 bases). The germline V and J ends were trimmed by 3 bases and 0 bases, with 10 bases remaining between them. Per germline, CDR1 SGHRS and CDR2 YFSETQ. This CDR3 spans 15 amino acids. The CDR3 loop is CASSSGPNSGNTIYF. In nucleotides, the CDR3 is TGCGCCAGCAGCTCGGGACCGAACTCTGGAAACACCATATATTTT.

Only a few counts were recorded for this clone. The chain joins TRBV2 to TRBJ2-1; D is unclear. Germline V CDR1 and CDR2: SNHLY, FYNNEI. The CDR3 runs to 13 residues. V was shortened by 8 bases and J by 4 bases, with 12 bases between the two germline ends. CDR3 residues: CASDQATYNEQFF. The CDR3 DNA reads TGTGCCAGCGATCAGGCGACTTACAATGAGCAGTTCTTC.

The rearrangement joins TRBV6-5 to TRBJ2-1; 8 nucleotides agree with TRBD2. V lost 6 bases and J lost 4; bases outside the gene matches: 2. This CDR3 contains 13 residues. CDR1 and CDR2 (germline): MNHEY, SVGAGI. The CDR3 sequence: CASRAGDYNEQFF. In nucleotides, the CDR3 is TGTGCCAGCAGAGCGGGGGATTACAATGAGCAGTTCTTC.

This clone was found a few times. The chain combines TRBV28 with TRBJ1-1; a weak D match, TRBD1 (5 bases). This CDR3 has 14 residues. V lost 3 bases and J lost 5, with 13 bases in between. Germline assignment: CDR1 MDHEN and CDR2 SYDVKM. The CDR3 region is CASSFSAGGTEAFF. In DNA form, the CDR3 reads TGTGCCAGCAGTTTCTCCGCGGGGGGGACTGAAGCTTTCTTT.

V usage is TRBV11-2 and J usage is TRBJ1-1; D gene unclear. V dropped 5 bases and J dropped 1 base, with 11 bases sitting between them. The germline gives CDR1 SGHAT, CDR2 FQNNGV. The CDR3 loop spans 14 amino acids. The CDR3 region has the DNA TGTGCCAGCAGCACAAGGACGGGGAACACTGAAGCTTTCTTT. Translation gives CASSTRTGNTEAFF.

Concerning this clone itself: Other DNA sequences in the same sample also yield this CDR3. The chain employs TRBV27 and TRBJ2-6; D perhaps matches TRBD2 (6 bases). Trimming took 3 bases from V and 2 from J, leaving 8 bases between them. This CDR3 spans 15 amino acids. CDR1 MNHEY and CDR2 SMNVEV come from the germline V gene (reference sequence). This CDR3 is CASSLGGTGANVLTF. The CDR3 DNA sequence: TGTGCCAGCAGTTTGGGCGGGACTGGGGCCAACGTCCTGACTTTC. Complete variable domain (other parts from reference TRBV27 and TRBJ2-6): EAQVTQNPRYLITVTGKKLTVTCSQNMNHEYMSWYRQDPGLGLRQIYYSMNVEVTDKGDVPEGYKVSRKEKRNFPLILESPSPNQTSLYFCASSLGGTGANVLTFGAGSRLTVL.

This clone was found a few times. V and J are TRBV19 and TRBJ2-7; 7 positions agree with TRBD1. The CDR3 is 15 residues long. The germline CDR1 and CDR2 sequences are LNHDA and SQIVND (reference sequence). Trimming took 5 bases from V and 7 from J; bases not matched to a gene: 14. CDR3 coding DNA: TGTGCCAGTAGTCTCGGGGACAGTACCTCCCGGGAGCAGTACTTC. This translates into CASSLGDSTSREQYF. The full variable domain, completed using reference TRBV19 and TRBJ2-7, is DGGITQSPKYLFRKEGQNVTLSCEQNLNHDAMYWYRQDPGQGLRLIYYSQIVNDFQKGDIAEGYSVSREKKESFPLTVTSAQKNPTAFYLCASSLGDSTSREQYFGPGTRLTVT.

The chain recombines TRBV16 with TRBJ1-2; no clear D gene. Germline V CDR1 and CDR2: KGHSY, FQNENV. The CDR3 is 15 residues long. Between the trimmed V and J ends, which lost 0 bases and 4 bases, there was a span of 12 bases. In DNA form, the CDR3 reads TGTGCCAGCAGCCAATCCACAGTGTTGGGCTATGGCTACACCTTC. The encoded protein is CASSQSTVLGYGYTF.

There are a few counts of this clone. The chain links TRBV5-4 to TRBJ1-5; maybe TRBD1 (5 bases). The CDR3 totals 15 residues. Germline V gives CDR1 SGHNT, CDR2 YYREEE (reference sequence). With 5 bases removed from V and 5 bases from J, the gap between germline ends came to 17 bases. CDR3 region: CASSYNTGDDQPQHF. Written as DNA, the CDR3 is TGTGCCAGCAGTTATAATACAGGTGACGATCAGCCCCAGCATTTT.

This clone was counted between two and nine times. This may arise from a read error, as a much more abundant clone is one base away. The CDR3 DNA follows: TGTGCCAGCAGTTACACCGGGGAGCTGTTTTTT. Its protein is CASSYTGELFF. The rearrangement joins TRBV11-1 to TRBJ2-2, with D hard to call. The CDR3 contains 11 residues. The germline CDR1 and CDR2 sequences are SGHAT and FQDESV (reference sequence). The V end lost 6 bases, the J end lost 3 bases, and 2 bases lay between the germline ends.

The rearrangement links TRBV30 to TRBJ2-5; D possibly uses TRBD1 or TRBD2 (6 bases each). Trimming stripped 4 bases from V and 5 bases from J, with 11 bases between. The CDR3 runs 12 residues. Germline CDR1 GTSNPN, CDR2 SVGIG (reference sequence). The CDR3 DNA is TGTGCCTGGAAGGGGGGTTCGGAGACCCAGTACTTC. Translation gives CAWKGGSETQYF.

Only a few counts were recorded for this clone. This chain uses TRBV7-6 with TRBJ2-7; TRBD1 is a possible D gene (6 bases). CDR1 and CDR2 from the germline V gene are SGHVS and FNYEAQ. Trimming cost V 5 bases and J 0 bases, with 8 bases left between them. The CDR3 has 13 residues. This chain's CDR3 is CASSPDSSYEQYF. DNA of the CDR3: TGTGCCAGCAGCCCGGACAGCTCCTACGAGCAGTACTTC.

J is TRBJ1-3 and V is TRBV5-1; 7 bases agree with TRBD1. The CDR3 totals 17 residues. V lost 4 bases to trimming and J lost 2 bases; unmatched junction nucleotides: 12. Germline CDR1 reads SGHRS; CDR2 reads YFSETQ. The DNA for the CDR3 is TGCGCCAGCAGCCGGGAGAGGTTGACAGGGACTGGAAACACCATATATTTT. Encoded protein: CASSRERLTGTGNTIYF. Based on the CDR3 plus reference TRBV5-1 and TRBJ1-3, the full variable domain is KAGVTQTPRYLIKTRGQQVTLSCSPISGHRSVSWYQQTPGQGLQFLFEYFSETQRNKGNFPGRFSGRQFSNSRSEMNVSTLELGDSALYLCASSRERLTGTGNTIYFGEGSWLTVV.

A remark on this clone: The sample contains more than one DNA sequence encoding this CDR3. The chain couples TRBV19 to TRBJ2-3; unclear D gene. Trimming pared 2 bases from V and 6 bases from J, leaving 3 bases between. The CDR3 totals 11 residues. Per the germline V gene, CDR1 is LNHDA and CDR2 is SQIVND (reference sequence). The CDR3 sequence: CASSISDTQYF. The CDR3 DNA reads as TGTGCCAGTAGTATAAGTGATACGCAGTATTTT.

CDR3 region: CASSLTPTGANSPLHF. The CDR3 nucleotides read TGTGCCAGCAGCCTCACCCCGACAGGGGCTAATTCACCCCTCCACTTT. This chain connects TRBV7-2 to TRBJ1-6; 8 bases are shared with TRBD1. The CDR3 is 16 residues long. Trimming at V came to 5 bases and at J to 6 bases, leaving 9 bases not matched to a gene. Germline-derived CDR1 and CDR2 are SGHTA and FQGNSA.

The chain links TRBV25-1 to TRBJ2-7; no firm D call. The CDR3 is 14 residues long. CDR1 is MGHDK, CDR2 SYGVNS, per germline. Trimming took 1 base from V and 2 from J, leaving 9 bases between them. The CDR3 sequence: CASSESPRAYEQYF. In DNA, the CDR3 is TGTGCCAGCAGTGAATCCCCTAGAGCCTACGAGCAGTACTTC.

J is TRBJ1-2 and V is TRBV7-6; a weak D match, TRBD1 (5 bases). The CDR3 consists of 16 residues. The V and J ends lost 5 bases and 1 base respectively, with 17 bases between them. Germline values: CDR1 SGHVS, CDR2 FNYEAQ. The CDR3 spells CASSPHGGLDNYGYTF. The CDR3 bases are TGTGCCAGCAGCCCGCACGGGGGTTTGGATAACTATGGCTACACCTTC. The whole variable domain, filled in from reference TRBV7-6 and TRBJ1-2, reads GAGVSQSPRYKVTKRGQDVALRCDPISGHVSLYWYRQALGQGPEFLTYFNYEAQQDKSGLPNDRFSAERPEGSISTLTIQRTEQRDSAMYRCASSPHGGLDNYGYTFGSGTRLTVV.

This clone was detected only a few times. The chain has TRBV15 and TRBJ1-5; D call uncertain. CDR1 is LNHNV and CDR2 is YYDKDF in the germline V gene (reference sequence). Between the trimmed V and J ends, which lost 3 bases and 5 bases, there was a span of 5 bases. This CDR3 is 12 amino acids long. CDR3 coding DNA: TGTGCCACCAGCAGGCCTGATCAGCCCCAGCATTTT. Protein: CATSRPDQPQHF.